What follows are 21 T cell receptor beta chains derived from one specimen sequenced in a study of blood T cell repertoires in COVID-19. TCRdb's table, derived via immunoSEQ multiplex PCR, lists solely in-frame clones and lacks some. The sample has about 160,000 clones; approximately 80% are singletons. The material sequenced was peripheral blood. The source is an elderly woman with active or convalescent COVID-19.

This clone was recorded only once. The V call is TRBV19, the J call TRBJ1-5; the D gene is possibly TRBD1 (6 bases). The CDR3 is 17 residues long. The V gene lost 0 bases and the J gene lost 4 bases, with 16 bases spanning the gap. Germline assignment: CDR1 LNHDA and CDR2 SQIVND (reference sequence). CDR3 residues: CASSIDVTGWMNQPQHF. The CDR3 DNA reads TGTGCCAGTAGTATAGATGTAACAGGGTGGATGAATCAGCCCCAGCATTTT.

The V call is TRBV12-3 or TRBV12-4, the J call TRBJ1-3; 7 bases are shared with TRBD1. Germline trimming cut 11 bases from V and 0 bases from J; bases unmatched to any gene: 4. The CDR3 contains 13 residues. The CDR3 loop is CAGQASSGNTIYF. The CDR3 nucleotides read TGTGCCGGACAGGCCAGCTCTGGAAACACCATATATTTT.

V is TRBV11-1 and J is TRBJ1-2; D gene ambiguous. Between the trimmed V and J ends, which lost 5 bases and 4 bases, there was a span of 14 bases. Germline CDR1 SGHAT, CDR2 FQDESV (reference sequence). The CDR3 length is 14 residues. CDR3 bases: TGTGCCAGCAGCCCTTCGGACGGACTCTATGGCTACACCTTC. Its translation: CASSPSDGLYGYTF.

This chain uses TRBV10-3 with TRBJ2-7; 11 nucleotides match TRBD1. CDR1 and CDR2 from the germline V gene are ENHRY and SYGVKD. This CDR3 is built from 12 residues. V was clipped by 11 bases and J by 4 bases; unmatched bases: 4. The CDR3 is CASGQGVYEQYF. DNA for the CDR3: TGTGCCTCGGGACAGGGGGTGTACGAGCAGTACTTC.

In DNA, the CDR3 is TGTGCCAGCTCCCTGCCGGGACAGGGGAGTAATGAAAAACTGTTTTTT. Its translation: CASSLPGQGSNEKLFF. The rearrangement links TRBV18 to TRBJ1-4, with 10 bases aligning to TRBD1. The germline V gene encodes CDR1 KGHSH and CDR2 LQKENI. There are 16 residues in the CDR3. Trimming took 6 bases from V and 4 from J; bases not matched to a gene: 8.

The CDR3 nucleotides read TGTGCCAGCAGCCTCAGACAGGGGAACACAGATACGCAGTATTTT. Protein sequence: CASSLRQGNTDTQYF. This rearrangement joins TRBV6-5 to TRBJ2-3; 8 nucleotides line up with TRBD1. V shed 6 bases, J shed 2 bases, and the junction held 7 bases outside the gene matches. CDR3 length: 15 residues. Looked up from germline, CDR1 is MNHEY and CDR2 is SVGAGI.

This clone appeared once. The chain couples TRBV19 to TRBJ1-5, with 9 bases matching TRBD1. V shed 5 bases and J 3 bases; nucleotides not matched to a gene: 11. Germline CDR1 LNHDA, CDR2 SQIVND (reference sequence). The CDR3 sequence is 17 residues long. CDR3 sequence reads: CASSDQTGQGSNQPQHF. The DNA of the CDR3 is TGTGCCAGTAGTGATCAGACGGGACAGGGCTCCAATCAGCCCCAGCATTTT.

The gene calls are TRBV7-9 and TRBJ2-2; D is perhaps TRBD2 (5 bases). The CDR3 covers 16 residues. The germline V gene has CDR1 SEHNR and CDR2 FQNEAQ (reference sequence). V lost 4 bases to trimming and J lost 2 bases, with 14 bases between them. The CDR3 is CASSSVGGGNTGELFF. In DNA form, the CDR3 reads TGTGCCAGCAGCTCAGTGGGCGGAGGAAACACCGGGGAGCTGTTTTTT.

This chain uses TRBV7-2 with TRBJ2-2, with D possibly being TRBD1 (5 bases). This CDR3 spans 13 amino acids. CDR1 SGHTA and CDR2 FQGNSA come from the germline V gene. Deletions cut 4 bases from V and 5 bases from J, with 8 bases between. CDR3 region: CASSSRVTGELFF. The CDR3 nucleotides read TGTGCCAGCAGCTCCAGGGTAACCGGGGAGCTGTTTTTT. The full variable domain, its missing parts supplied by reference TRBV7-2 and TRBJ2-2, is GAGVSQSPSNKVTEKGKDVELRCDPISGHTALYWYRQSLGQGLEFLIYFQGNSAPDKSGLPSDRFSAERTGGSVSTLTIQRTQQEDSAVYLCASSSRVTGELFFGEGSRLTVL.

This chain connects TRBV9 to TRBJ2-7, with D uncertain. The V gene's germline CDR1 is SGDLS and CDR2 YYNGEE. Trimming pared 5 bases from V and 2 bases from J, leaving 11 bases between. This CDR3 has 13 residues. The CDR3 region is CASSRDNAYEQYF. The CDR3 DNA reads as TGTGCCAGCAGTCGAGACAATGCCTACGAGCAGTACTTC.

V is TRBV6-5 and J is TRBJ2-7; 12 nucleotides line up with TRBD2. The CDR3 is 15 amino acids. The V gene's germline CDR1 is MNHEY and CDR2 SVGAGI. Unmatched junction bases numbered 8, after V lost 6 bases and J lost 5 bases. The CDR3: CASRTLAGGRNEQYF. CDR3 nucleotides: TGTGCCAGCAGGACCCTAGCGGGGGGGCGGAACGAGCAGTACTTC.

About this clone: Other DNA sequences in this specimen translate into the identical CDR3. This rearrangement joins TRBV6-5 to TRBJ2-7; a weak D match, TRBD2 (5 bases). Between the trimmed V and J ends, which lost 2 bases and 6 bases, there was a span of 11 bases. This CDR3 comprises 13 residues. Germline CDR1 MNHEY, CDR2 SVGAGI. CDR3: CASSYPRGSEQYF. The CDR3 region has the DNA TGTGCCAGCAGTTACCCCCGGGGTAGCGAGCAGTACTTC.

This CDR3 is CASSESLAGRGELFF. The CDR3 nucleotides read TGTGCCAGCAGTGAGAGTCTAGCGGGGAGGGGGGAGCTGTTTTTT. The chain employs TRBV2 and TRBJ2-2, with 9 bases identical to TRBD2. The CDR3 is made up of 15 amino acids. The junction had 7 bases not matched to a gene; V was cut back by 3 bases and J by 8 bases. The germline V gene encodes CDR1 SNHLY and CDR2 FYNNEI.

The chain is built from TRBV19 and TRBJ1-5; maybe TRBD1 (6 bases). The V gene's germline CDR1 is LNHDA and CDR2 SQIVND (reference sequence). V shed 5 bases and J shed 2 bases, with 13 bases lying between them. There are 15 residues in the CDR3. The CDR3 sequence: CASSGLGGGNQPQHF. As DNA, the CDR3 is TGTGCCAGTAGTGGCCTAGGGGGAGGCAATCAGCCCCAGCATTTT.

This chain connects TRBV4-1 to TRBJ2-7; D remains unclear. CDR1 and CDR2 (germline): MGHRA, YSYEKL. The CDR3 covers 12 residues. The germline V and J ends were trimmed by 1 base and 2 bases, with 3 bases remaining between them. CDR3 sequence: CASSQGPYEQYF. In nucleotides, the CDR3 is TGCGCCAGCAGCCAAGGGCCCTACGAGCAGTACTTC.

This clone was observed a few times. The chain links TRBV4-3 to TRBJ1-1, with D maybe TRBD1 (6 bases). The germline gives CDR1 LGHNA, CDR2 YSLEER. The V and J ends lost 3 bases and 1 base respectively, with 9 bases between them. The CDR3 has 14 amino acids. For the CDR3, the DNA is TGCGCCAGCAGCCACCTAGGGGGGAACACTGAAGCTTTCTTT. Translated: CASSHLGGNTEAFF.

V usage is TRBV10-3 and J usage is TRBJ1-3; 9 nucleotides align to TRBD1. The germline V gene encodes CDR1 ENHRY and CDR2 SYGVKD. The CDR3 consists of 14 residues. Germline trimming cut 2 bases from V and 8 bases from J; bases unmatched to any gene: 4. The CDR3 sequence: CAISEGTGLDTIYF. CDR3 in DNA: TGTGCCATCAGTGAGGGGACAGGGCTAGACACCATATATTTT.

V usage is TRBV2 and J usage is TRBJ2-1; D is undetermined. V lost 3 bases to trimming and J lost 7 bases, with 13 bases between them. The germline CDR1 and CDR2 sequences are SNHLY and FYNNEI. CDR3 size: 14 residues. CDR3 DNA sequence: TGTGCCAGCAGTGAGAGTTACACTAAGAATGAGCAGTTCTTC. Translating it yields CASSESYTKNEQFF.

The chain is built from TRBV5-6 and TRBJ1-2, with 7 bases fitting TRBD1. The V gene end was trimmed by 2 bases and the J gene end by 3 bases; junction bases not matched to a gene: 7. This CDR3 has 15 amino acids. CDR1 is SGHDT, CDR2 YYEEEE, per germline. CDR3 residues: CASSLLTGIDYGYTF. DNA of the CDR3: TGTGCCAGCAGCTTACTGACAGGGATCGACTATGGCTACACCTTC.

This chain uses TRBV21-1 with TRBJ1-5. TRBV21-1 is a pseudogene segment. This CDR3 is built from 15 residues. The CDR3 DNA is TGTGCCAGCAGCCCTGGGGGGGCAGGGGCTCAGCCCCAGCATTTT. Translated: CASSPGGAGAQPQHF.

The rearrangement uses TRBV5-1 and TRBJ2-5; 15 bases align to TRBD2. This CDR3 contains 18 residues. Germline V gives CDR1 SGHRS, CDR2 YFSETQ. With V trimmed by 1 base and J by 4 bases, 8 bases remained unmatched. CDR3 sequence (DNA): TGCGCCAGCAGCTTGACCGGGACTAGCGGGGGGCAGGGAGAGACCCAGTACTTC. Amino acids: CASSLTGTSGGQGETQYF.